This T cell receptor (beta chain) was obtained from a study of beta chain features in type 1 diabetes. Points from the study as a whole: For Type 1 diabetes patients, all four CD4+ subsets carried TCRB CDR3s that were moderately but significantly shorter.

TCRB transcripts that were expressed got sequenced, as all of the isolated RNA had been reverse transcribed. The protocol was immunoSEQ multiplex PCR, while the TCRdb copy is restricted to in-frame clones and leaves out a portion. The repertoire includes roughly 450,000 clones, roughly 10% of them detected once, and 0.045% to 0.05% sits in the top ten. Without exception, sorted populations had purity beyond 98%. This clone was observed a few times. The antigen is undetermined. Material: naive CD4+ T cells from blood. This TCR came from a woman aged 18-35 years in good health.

The CDR3 reads CASSPGLALNEQYV. CDR3 nucleotide sequence: TGTGCCAGCAGCCCCGGACTAGCGCTAAACGAGCAGTACGTC. The chain recombines TRBV28 with TRBJ2-7, with TRBD2 matching 9 bases. With 6 bases clipped from V and 5 bases from J, the junction kept 8 bases outside the gene matches. Germline loops: CDR1 MDHEN, CDR2 SYDVKM. The CDR3 has 14 residues.